This TCR beta chain was captured by sequencing in a study of blood T cell repertoires in COVID-19. Measured with immunoSEQ multiplex PCR; TCRdb has only the in-frame clones, and not every one. Here the sample spans 250,000 to 300,000 clones, 89% being singletons. The V gene's germline CDR1 is SGDLS and CDR2 YYNGEE. V was trimmed by 4 bases and J by 4 bases, leaving 12 bases between them. This CDR3 region has 14 residues. The specimen sequenced was PBMCs or T cells enriched from blood (not recorded which). The receptor was derived from a woman in her 40s who had recovered from COVID-19. The chain combines TRBV9 with TRBJ1-3; D ambiguous. The CDR3 DNA is TGTGCCAGCAGCCCGAGACCGGGAGGAAACACCATATATTTT. Its translation: CASSPRPGGNTIYF. Based on the CDR3 plus reference TRBV9 and TRBJ1-3, the full variable domain is DSGVTQTPKHLITATGQRVTLRCSPRSGDLSVYWYQQSLDQGLQFLIQYYNGEERAKGNILERFSAQQFPDLHSELNLSSLELGDSALYFCASSPRPGGNTIYFGEGSWLTVV.